This T cell receptor (beta chain) was recorded in a study of blood T cell repertoires in COVID-19. The assay was immunoSEQ multiplex PCR, and TCRdb's table has in-frame clones only and misses some. This table holds 150,000 to 200,000 clones, around 90% found once. Germline CDR1 KGHDR, CDR2 SFDVKD. The CDR3 is 15 amino acids. The V gene lost 3 bases and the J gene lost 8 bases, with 15 bases spanning the gap. This receptor was identified in a middle-aged man with acute or convalescent COVID-19. The V and J genes are TRBV24-1 and TRBJ2-2; possible D gene TRBD1, 6 bases. Sample: peripheral blood. The CDR3 loop is CATSDPGQRMGELFF. As DNA, the CDR3 is TGTGCCACCAGTGATCCGGGACAAAGAATGGGGGAGCTGTTTTTT.